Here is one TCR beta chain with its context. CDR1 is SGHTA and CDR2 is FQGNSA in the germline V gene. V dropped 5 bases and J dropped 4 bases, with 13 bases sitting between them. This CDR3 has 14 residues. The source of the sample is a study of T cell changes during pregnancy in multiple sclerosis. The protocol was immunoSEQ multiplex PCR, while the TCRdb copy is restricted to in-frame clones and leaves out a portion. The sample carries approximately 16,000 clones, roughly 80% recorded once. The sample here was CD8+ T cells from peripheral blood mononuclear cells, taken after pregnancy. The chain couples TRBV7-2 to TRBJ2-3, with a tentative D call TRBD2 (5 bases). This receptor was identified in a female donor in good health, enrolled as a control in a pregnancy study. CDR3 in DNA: TGTGCCAGCAGCCCATCGGGGAGACCAGATACGCAGTATTTT. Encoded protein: CASSPSGRPDTQYF.